The 27 T cell receptor beta chains below were found in one sample sequenced in a study of blood T cell repertoires in COVID-19. Assay: immunoSEQ multiplex PCR; the TCRdb copy retains only in-frame clones and omits some. The sample has over 100,000 clones, 75% to 85% seen once; the top ten hold 7.9%. The sample taken for sequencing was peripheral blood. These receptor sequences come from a man in his 70s with acute or convalescent COVID-19.

The chain carries TRBV5-6 and TRBJ1-6; weak D call: TRBD1 (6 bases). V shed 1 base and J shed 7 bases, with 12 bases lying between them. Germline V gives CDR1 SGHDT, CDR2 YYEEEE. This CDR3 is 15 amino acids long. The DNA of the CDR3 is TGTGCCAGCAGCTTGCGAACCACAGGGAATTCACCCCTCCACTTT. This gives the protein CASSLRTTGNSPLHF.

This clone was seen a single time. V is TRBV7-9 and J is TRBJ1-2; 7 bases map to TRBD1. CDR1 is SEHNR, CDR2 FQNEAQ, per germline (reference sequence). V lost 5 bases, J lost 5 bases, and 5 bases stayed unmatched. The CDR3 has 13 residues. The chain's CDR3 is CASSPGQAYGYTF. As DNA, the CDR3 is TGTGCCAGCAGCCCCGGACAGGCGTATGGCTACACCTTC.

The rearrangement joins TRBV7-2 to TRBJ2-3, with 10 bases matching TRBD2. Germline V gene data show CDR1 as SGHTA and CDR2 as FQGNSA. V lost 6 bases and J lost 4; bases outside the gene matches: 7. The CDR3 covers 15 residues. CDR3 sequence reads: CASRGQRGGSDTQYF. The CDR3 DNA sequence: TGTGCCAGCAGGGGTCAGCGGGGGGGCTCAGATACGCAGTATTTT.

The DNA for the CDR3 is TGCAGCGTTGCCCGGACTAGACTACTCTACGAGCAGTACTTC. Residues: CSVARTRLLYEQYF. V usage is TRBV29-1 and J usage is TRBJ2-7, with TRBD2 identical over 7 bases. The V gene end was trimmed by 4 bases and the J gene end by 3 bases; junction bases not matched to a gene: 9. The CDR3 is 14 residues long. Germline assignment: CDR1 SQVTM and CDR2 ANQGSEA.

The rearrangement links TRBV30 to TRBJ2-7; D is perhaps TRBD1 (6 bases). This CDR3 has 15 amino acids. Trimming removed 0 bases at V and 2 bases at J, with 14 bases between. CDR1 and CDR2 (germline): GTSNPN, SVGIG (reference sequence). In DNA form, the CDR3 reads TGTGCCTGGAGTGTTAAACAGGGAAGGGCCTACGAGCAGTACTTC. Encoded protein: CAWSVKQGRAYEQYF.

This rearrangement joins TRBV28 to TRBJ1-6; D gene ambiguous. The CDR3 loop spans 15 amino acids. Trimming stripped 1 base from V and 5 bases from J, with 9 bases between. Looked up from germline, CDR1 is MDHEN and CDR2 is SYDVKM. The CDR3 coding sequence is TGTGCCAGCAGTTTATCTCAGTCCGATAATTCACCCCTCCACTTT. This translates into CASSLSQSDNSPLHF.

V gene TRBV7-6 combines with J gene TRBJ1-6; 8 bases align to TRBD1. The germline CDR1 and CDR2 sequences are SGHVS and FNYEAQ. This CDR3 is built from 16 residues. The V and J ends lost 2 bases and 10 bases, in that order; junction bases with no gene match: 10. The CDR3 coding sequence is TGTGCCAGCAGCTTATTCGTCAGGGGGCGCCGGTCACCCCTCCACTTT. This translates into CASSLFVRGRRSPLHF.

V usage is TRBV7-8 and J usage is TRBJ1-5, with D tentatively TRBD1 (5 bases). This CDR3 has 16 amino acids. V lost 9 bases to trimming and J lost 1 base, with 19 bases between them. Germline V CDR1 and CDR2: SGHVS, FQNEAQ. This CDR3 is CASSLSRGGSNQPQHF. The CDR3 region has the DNA TGTGCCAGTAGCCTGAGCCGGGGGGGAAGCAATCAGCCCCAGCATTTT. The full variable domain, in which reference TRBV7-8 and TRBJ1-5 provide the parts outside the CDR3, is GAGVSQSPRYKVAKRGQDVALRCDPISGHVSLFWYQQALGQGPEFLTYFQNEAQLDKSGLPSDRFFAERPEGSVSTLKIQRTQQEDSAVYLCASSLSRGGSNQPQHFGDGTRLSIL.

The V gene is TRBV9, the J gene TRBJ2-2; 9 positions match TRBD2. Germline CDR1 reads SGDLS; CDR2 reads YYNGEE. This CDR3 region has 16 residues. Unmatched junction bases numbered 9, after V lost 2 bases and J lost 7 bases. The CDR3 loop is CASSVSSGSLGGELFF. DNA of the CDR3: TGTGCCAGCAGCGTGAGTAGCGGGAGCTTGGGCGGGGAGCTGTTTTTT.

The rearrangement uses TRBV7-2 and TRBJ1-5; no definite D call. Germline CDR1 and CDR2: SGHTA and FQGNSA. V lost 1 base, J lost 4 bases, and 11 bases lay in between. The length of the CDR3 is 15 residues. The CDR3 reads CASSLVSGENQPQHF. The CDR3 DNA reads as TGTGCCAGCAGCTTAGTATCTGGGGAGAATCAGCCCCAGCATTTT.

This chain uses TRBV5-4 with TRBJ1-3; possibly TRBD1 for D (6 bases). Germline V lookup: CDR1 SGHNT, CDR2 YYREEE (reference sequence). The CDR3 is 15 residues long. V was trimmed by 5 bases and J by 4 bases, leaving 16 bases between them. The CDR3 DNA is TGTGCCAGCAGTCCCGATGGGACAAGAGGAAACACCATATATTTT. Translated, it gives CASSPDGTRGNTIYF.

The rearrangement joins TRBV2 to TRBJ1-4; weak D call: TRBD1 (6 bases). CDR3 length equals 13 residues. Trimming took off 6 bases at V and 5 bases at J, with 10 bases between the two ends. Germline V gene lookup returns CDR1 SNHLY and CDR2 FYNNEI. The DNA of the CDR3 is TGTGCCAGCAGGGACAGACCAAATGAAAAACTGTTTTTT. Protein product: CASRDRPNEKLFF.

Here the CDR3 reads CASSTFIETGWRNQPQHF. The CDR3, as DNA: TGTGCCAGCAGCACCTTTATCGAAACAGGGTGGAGGAATCAGCCCCAGCATTTT. The V gene is TRBV21-1, the J gene TRBJ1-5; the table names TRBD1, a call not compared with the DNA. TRBV21-1 is a pseudogene locus. CDR3 length: 18 amino acids.

The rearrangement uses TRBV5-4 and TRBJ2-7; perhaps TRBD2 as D (5 bases). Trimming stripped 1 base from V and 6 bases from J, with 14 bases between. Germline V gives CDR1 SGHNT, CDR2 YYREEE (reference sequence). The CDR3 is made up of 14 amino acids. CDR3 in DNA: TGTGCCAGCAGCTTGCGAGGGAGTTCAGGCGAGCAGTACTTC. Translated, it gives CASSLRGSSGEQYF.

J is TRBJ1-5 and V is TRBV7-9; D gene unclear. The CDR3 sequence is 13 residues long. Germline lookup yields CDR1 SEHNR and CDR2 FQNEAQ (reference sequence). V lost 4 bases, J lost 6 bases, and 10 bases lay in between. The CDR3 DNA reads as TGTGCCAGCAGCTCAGCCTTCTTTCAGCCCCAGCATTTT. Translated, it gives CASSSAFFQPQHF.

The chain carries TRBV5-6 and TRBJ1-2; TRBD1 might be the D (6 bases). The CDR3 has 16 residues. Trimming stripped 0 bases from V and 1 base from J, with 13 bases between. Germline CDR1 SGHDT, CDR2 YYEEEE. The chain's CDR3 is CASSLEQGAVNYGYTF. Written as DNA, the CDR3 is TGTGCCAGCAGCTTGGAACAGGGAGCCGTTAACTATGGCTACACCTTC. Supplemented by reference TRBV5-6 and TRBJ1-2, the full variable domain reads DAGVTQSPTHLIKTRGQQVTLRCSPKSGHDTVSWYQQALGQGPQFIFQYYEEEERQRGNFPDRFSGHQFPNYSSELNVNALLLGDSALYLCASSLEQGAVNYGYTFGSGTRLTVV.

The chain joins TRBV12-5 to TRBJ1-3, with 10 bases aligning to TRBD1. Germline CDR1 LGHNT, CDR2 FRNRAP. This CDR3 region has 16 residues. V dropped 4 bases and J dropped 7; count of bases not matched to a gene: 10. The CDR3 coding sequence is TGTGCTAGTGGTTGGGTAGGGGACAGGGGATCGAACACCATATATTTT. Encoded protein: CASGWVGDRGSNTIYF.

The chain uses TRBV9 and TRBJ1-2; D unresolved. The CDR3 extends over 16 amino acids. Germline CDR1 SGDLS, CDR2 YYNGEE. V was trimmed by 3 bases and J by 5 bases, leaving 20 bases between them. The CDR3 DNA reads as TGTGCCAGCAGCGAAGGTCCACAGTCAGCATTTTATGGCTACACCTTC. Translated, it gives CASSEGPQSAFYGYTF.

The J gene is TRBJ1-2, the V gene TRBV28, with 8 bases lining up with TRBD1. The CDR3 is 15 amino acids. With 6 bases clipped from V and 4 bases from J, the junction kept 10 bases outside the gene matches. Germline assignment: CDR1 MDHEN and CDR2 SYDVKM. CDR3 coding DNA: TGTGCCAGCAGCCGATCGGACAGGGTGTTCTATGGCTACACCTTC. This sequence encodes CASSRSDRVFYGYTF.

This chain links TRBV9 with TRBJ2-1, with D uncertain. Trimming removed 2 bases from V and 6 bases from J, with 15 bases in between. The CDR3 totals 15 residues. Germline V gene data show CDR1 as SGDLS and CDR2 as YYNGEE. This chain's CDR3 is CASSVQSGSSNEQFF. Here the CDR3 DNA reads TGTGCCAGCAGCGTGCAATCTGGCTCTTCCAATGAGCAGTTCTTC.

The CDR3 nucleotides read TGTGCCAGCAGTGTCCGACAGGGGTTGACCACTGAAGCTTTCTTT. This gives the protein CASSVRQGLTTEAFF. This sequence joins TRBV27 and TRBJ1-1; 8 bases are a match to TRBD1. Germline V gives CDR1 MNHEY, CDR2 SMNVEV (reference sequence). Germline trimming cut 5 bases from V and 4 bases from J; bases unmatched to any gene: 9. The CDR3 runs 15 residues.

The rearrangement links TRBV4-2 to TRBJ2-1; TRBD2 might be the D (5 bases). Trimming pared 3 bases from V and 1 base from J, leaving 16 bases between. CDR1 LGHNA and CDR2 YNFKEQ come from the germline V gene. The CDR3 extends over 17 amino acids. This chain's CDR3 is CASSQPPERTSYNEQFF. DNA for the CDR3: TGTGCCAGCAGCCAGCCACCTGAGCGGACTTCCTACAATGAGCAGTTCTTC.

This clone has only a few counts. Here the CDR3 reads CASSEGVVGSPLHF. For the CDR3, the DNA is TGCGCCAGCAGTGAAGGGGTCGTAGGTTCACCCCTCCACTTT. The V gene is TRBV10-1, the J gene TRBJ1-6; possibly TRBD1 for D (5 bases). CDR1 and CDR2 (germline): WNHNN, SYGVQD (reference sequence). This CDR3 is 14 amino acids long. Trimming left V 3 bases short and J 9 bases short, with 12 bases between.

The rearrangement joins TRBV7-3 to TRBJ2-2; 12 bases are shared with TRBD1. Per the germline V gene, CDR1 is SGHTA and CDR2 is FQGTGA. The CDR3 has 16 amino acids. V shed 2 bases and J 6 bases; nucleotides not matched to a gene: 4. CDR3 protein: CASSLEGDRGPGELFF. As DNA, the CDR3 is TGTGCCAGCAGCTTAGAAGGGGACAGGGGGCCCGGGGAGCTGTTTTTT.

This clone has only one observation. The chain carries TRBV5-1 and TRBJ1-5, with no clear D. Germline lookup yields CDR1 SGHRS and CDR2 YFSETQ. V was pared by 0 bases and J by 6 bases, with 10 bases between. The CDR3 totals 14 residues. CDR3 DNA sequence: TGCGCCAGCAGCTTGGGAGGGAACGGTCAGCCCCAGCATTTT. This sequence encodes CASSLGGNGQPQHF.

V is TRBV3-1 (or the pseudogene TRBV3-2) and J is TRBJ1-1, with D tentatively TRBD1 (6 bases). This CDR3 has 14 residues. Germline CDR1 reads LGHDT; CDR2 reads YNNKEL (reference sequence). Between the trimmed V and J ends, which lost 4 bases and 2 bases, there was a span of 11 bases. In DNA, the CDR3 is TGTGCCAGCAGCCCTAGACAGGATAACACTGAAGCTTTCTTT. Protein sequence: CASSPRQDNTEAFF.

This clone was counted a single time. The chain employs TRBV12-5 and TRBJ2-3, with a weak D call TRBD2 (6 bases). Germline V gives CDR1 LGHNT, CDR2 FRNRAP. The CDR3 has 13 amino acids. Trimming cost V 0 bases and J 8 bases, with 9 bases left between them. CDR3: CASGLVSGATQYF. The CDR3 coding sequence is TGTGCTAGTGGTTTGGTATCGGGAGCTACGCAGTATTTT.